These T cell receptor beta chains were read from a single sample in a study of blood T cell repertoires in COVID-19. Generated by immunoSEQ multiplex PCR, the TCRdb table keeps only in-frame clones and is missing some. The sample consists of some 140,000 clones, more than 75% of them appearing once. The sample taken for sequencing was peripheral blood. All receptors come from a man of 80 years or more with acute or convalescent COVID-19. Both conserved end residues are trimmed from each CDR3.

J gene	CDR3 length	V gene	CDR3 protein
TRBJ1-2	11	TRBV5-1	ASSPGQPYGYT
TRBJ2-2	15	TRBV27	ASIPLSLVGSAGELF
TRBJ2-5	15	TRBV18	ASSPPTGTSGQETQY
TRBJ1-3	14	TRBV28	ASSTPPRGPGNTIY
TRBJ1-5	13	TRBV9	ASSGRGMVNQPQH
TRBJ1-6	12	TRBV3-1/TRBV3-2	ASSHQRGGSPLH
TRBJ1-2	11	TRBV11-2	ASRPSLGVGYT
TRBJ2-7	15	TRBV7-2	ASSLAGLAGDPYEQY
TRBJ1-5	13	TRBV25-1	ASSDSRQGYQPQH
TRBJ2-3	13	TRBV10-3	AISWGVVDTDTQY
TRBJ1-2	11	TRBV16	ASSQGSQRGYT
TRBJ1-6	13	TRBV10-2	ASTWDRVYNSPLH
TRBJ2-1	13	TRBV2	ASRRTSGAYNEQF
TRBJ2-1	13	TRBV11-2	ASSLTGTGFNEQF
TRBJ2-7	13	TRBV2	ASSPTYIRTYEQY
TRBJ1-6	13	TRBV19	ASSIRDSYNSPLH
TRBJ1-3	12	TRBV10-3	AISTDRDGNTIY
TRBJ1-1	12	TRBV6-5	ASCDRSLNTEAF
TRBJ2-5	13	TRBV19	ASTTTSGAQETQY
TRBJ2-3	17	TRBV6-1	ASSEGRLAGGPYADTQY
TRBJ1-3	11	TRBV6-5	ASSTGPGNTIY
TRBJ1-2	12	TRBV9	ASSVGQGNYGYT
TRBJ1-2	14	TRBV6-6	ASSYSGQGDNYGYT
TRBJ2-4	14	TRBV18	ASSRTPSSAKNIQY
TRBJ2-1	14	TRBV5-1	ASSLGSSGGAFEQF
TRBJ1-1	10	TRBV29-1	SSGDRVSEAF
TRBJ2-5	14	TRBV7-9	ASSLRAGGYSETQY
TRBJ2-7	13	TRBV7-9	ASSRDRGPVFEQY
TRBJ1-5	11	TRBV2	ASSTDRDQPQH
TRBJ2-2	10	TRBV4-3	ASSPLAGELF
TRBJ2-7	10	TRBV2	ASRDRDWEQY
TRBJ2-5	11	TRBV19	ASSAPQGETQY
TRBJ1-5	10	TRBV6-5	ASSSPREPQH
TRBJ1-1	11	TRBV6-5	ASRTGGSTEAF
TRBJ1-6	9	TRBV20-1	SARRDSPLH
TRBJ2-3	13	TRBV7-3	ASSWTSGPTDTQY
TRBJ1-5	10	TRBV7-9	ASSRGNQPQH
TRBJ1-5	14	TRBV19	ASSGQGRSSNQPQH
TRBJ2-5	12	TRBV9	ASSDLTGIKTQY
TRBJ1-2	17	TRBV4-1	ASSQDRRESGGARWGYT
TRBJ1-2	14	TRBV19	ASSIPSGTETSGYT
TRBJ2-1	14	TRBV9	ASSPMGGGSYNEQF
TRBJ1-6	12	TRBV28	ASSPGGVSSPLH